These 11 T cell receptor beta chains came from one sample sequenced in a study of human T cells and chemical hapten exposure. TCRdb redid the calling of the RACE reads with MiXCR, one entry per CDR3 protein. Found here are approximately 260,000 distinct CDR3 sequences, 7.5% to 8% of them singletons; the top ten hold less than 1.5%. As for time point: pre-sensitization, week 0. Stated treatment: therapeutic diphenylcyclopropenone sensitization with weekly scalp DPC. Sequencing used whole blood, obtained in connection with sensitization to the hapten diphenylcyclopropenone (DPC). The origin of the receptors is a young man with alopecia areata. Some clones in this sample may be carry-over from other donors' samples.

This sequence joins TRBV6-2 or TRBV6-3 and TRBJ2-3; D may be TRBD2 (6 bases). The CDR3 has 14 amino acids. Germline-derived CDR1 and CDR2 are MNHEY and SVGEGT. V was trimmed by 2 bases and J by 1 base, leaving 7 bases between them. CDR3 residues: CASSYKRGTDTQYF. CDR3 bases: TGTGCCAGCAGTTACAAGCGGGGCACAGATACGCAGTATTTT.

Only a few counts were recorded for this clonotype. The chain uses TRBV12-3 or TRBV12-4 and TRBJ1-4; tentative D call: TRBD1 (6 bases). There are 15 residues in the CDR3. The V end lost 6 bases, the J end lost 4 bases, and 15 bases lay between the germline ends. The CDR3 DNA is TGTGCCAGCAGACTCCGGACAGTACATAATGAAAAACTGTTTTTT. Residues: CASRLRTVHNEKLFF.

This clonotype was recorded at least ten times. J is TRBJ2-3 and V is TRBV10-3, with 11 bases matching TRBD1. The length of the CDR3 is 15 residues. CDR1 ENHRY and CDR2 SYGVKD come from the germline V gene. With V trimmed by 4 bases and J by 4 bases, 4 bases remained unmatched. CDR3 coding DNA: TGTGCCATCAGTGTTTTGGGACAGGGGGCAGATACGCAGTATTTT. Translated, it gives CAISVLGQGADTQYF.

The sample holds a few counts of this clonotype. The chain recombines TRBV3-1 with TRBJ1-4; TRBD1 aligns across 9 bases. Germline CDR1 reads LGHDT; CDR2 reads YNNKEL (reference sequence). V was pared by 4 bases and J by 7 bases, with 7 bases of the junction left unmatched. This CDR3 spans 15 amino acids. The CDR3 here is CASSPRTGESEKLFF. The CDR3 DNA sequence: TGTGCCAGCAGCCCCCGGACAGGGGAAAGTGAAAAACTGTTTTTT.

The chain is built from TRBV15 and TRBJ1-1; D remains ambiguous. The length of the CDR3 is 13 residues. V was cut by 0 bases and J by 2 bases, with 4 bases left in between. CDR1 LNHNV and CDR2 YYDKDF come from the germline V gene (reference sequence). The DNA for the CDR3 is TGTGCCACCAGCAGAGAAGTAAACACTGAAGCTTTCTTT. Protein sequence: CATSREVNTEAFF.

The V gene is TRBV7-2, the J gene TRBJ2-1; possibly TRBD1 or TRBD2 for D (5 bases each). Germline CDR1 is SGHTA and CDR2 is FQGNSA. The CDR3 extends over 15 amino acids. V gave up 1 base and J gave up 8 bases, with 15 bases separating them. CDR3 sequence: CASSLVLASGHEQFF. CDR3 DNA: TGTGCCAGCAGCTTAGTTCTCGCGTCGGGACATGAGCAGTTCTTC.

This clonotype has only a few counts. The chain combines TRBV2 with TRBJ1-2; 8 nucleotides match TRBD1. Germline V CDR1 and CDR2: SNHLY, FYNNEI. J lost 0 bases, V lost 8 bases, and 14 bases had no gene match. The CDR3 runs 17 residues. CDR3 in amino acids: CASGARDRTRTNYGYTF. The DNA for the CDR3 is TGTGCCAGCGGGGCCCGGGACAGGACGCGTACTAACTATGGCTACACCTTC. The whole variable domain, filled in from reference TRBV2 and TRBJ1-2, reads EPEVTQTPSHQVTQMGQEVILRCVPISNHLYFYWYRQILGQKVEFLVSFYNNEISEKSEIFDDQFSVERPDGSNFTLKIRSTKLEDSAMYFCASGARDRTRTNYGYTFGSGTRLTVV.

The V gene is TRBV20-1, the J gene TRBJ2-5, with a possible D match to TRBD2 (5 bases). Germline CDR1 reads DFQATT; CDR2 reads SNEGSKA (reference sequence). The CDR3 sequence is 11 residues long. V shed 6 bases and J shed 10 bases, with 15 bases lying between them. CDR3: CSAPLGAIQYF. The CDR3 nucleotides are TGCAGTGCCCCACTGGGAGCAATCCAGTACTTC.

This clonotype turned up a few times. The V call is TRBV10-3, the J call TRBJ1-2, with D perhaps TRBD1 (6 bases). V was cut by 5 bases and J by 5 bases, with 15 bases left in between. The CDR3 is 14 residues long. Germline lookup yields CDR1 ENHRY and CDR2 SYGVKD. The CDR3 sequence is CAISQPGAGYGYTF. DNA for the CDR3: TGTGCCATCAGTCAACCAGGGGCGGGGTATGGCTACACCTTC.

This rearrangement joins TRBV4-3 to TRBJ2-1, with D maybe TRBD2 (5 bases). The CDR3 loop spans 18 amino acids. Trimming left V 1 base short and J 6 bases short, with 22 bases between. CDR1 is LGHNA and CDR2 is YSLEER in the germline V gene. DNA for the CDR3: TGCGCCAGCAGCCAAGTTAAAAGCGGCTTGGCAGGCGGCAATGAGCAGTTCTTC. Translated: CASSQVKSGLAGGNEQFF.

The chain uses TRBV29-1 and TRBJ1-1; no clear D gene. The V end lost 6 bases, the J end lost 1 base, and 9 bases lay between the germline ends. Per the germline V gene, CDR1 is SQVTM and CDR2 is ANQGSEA. The CDR3 is 12 amino acids. The CDR3 is CSVGGKNTEAFF. The CDR3 region has the DNA TGCAGCGTGGGAGGTAAGAACACTGAAGCTTTCTTT.